Listed below are T cell receptor beta chains from one sample, sequenced in a study of blood T cell repertoires in COVID-19. The table came from immunoSEQ multiplex PCR; TCRdb's copy has only in-frame clones and leaves some out. The sample shows about 200,000 clones, about 90% of them seen only once. Specimen: peripheral blood. These receptors were obtained from a man aged 25-45 years with acute or convalescent COVID-19. CDR3s include the opening cysteine and the closing phenylalanine or tryptophan. A D gene is named only where the DNA matches it firmly. Clone size is shown for a subset of rows, as once, few, many or a class of expanded clone.

j_gene | d_gene | v_gene | abundance | len | CDR3nt | CDR3aa
TRBJ2-7 | NA | TRBV11-3 | NA | 12 | TGTGCCAGCAGCTTGAGAACGGACGAGCAGTACTTC | CASSLRTDEQYF
TRBJ2-4 | NA | TRBV28 | NA | 14 | TGTGCCAGCAGCAGAGGACTAGCCAAAAACATTCAGTACTTC | CASSRGLAKNIQYF
TRBJ1-5 | NA | TRBV19 | NA | 14 | TGTGCCAGTAGTATAGTTCCGGGTAACCAGCCCCAGCATTTT | CASSIVPGNQPQHF
TRBJ2-3 | TRBD1 | TRBV7-3 | NA | 14 | TGTGCCAGCAGCAAGGACAGGGGGGCAGATACGCAGTATTTT | CASSKDRGADTQYF
TRBJ2-1 | TRBD2 | TRBV28 | NA | 15 | TGTGCCAGCAGCGGAACTAGCGGAACCTACAATGAGCAGTTCTTC | CASSGTSGTYNEQFF
TRBJ1-2 | NA | TRBV3-1/TRBV3-2 | NA | 14 | TGTGCCAGCAGCCTACACAGAGCTAACTATGGCTACACCTTC | CASSLHRANYGYTF
TRBJ1-1 | NA | TRBV18 | NA | 11 | TGTGCCAGCTCACGAGAGGTGGAAGCTTTCTTT | CASSREVEAFF
TRBJ2-7 | TRBD1 | TRBV19 | NA | 13 | TGTGCCTGCAGCTACAGGGGGGAAAACGAGCAGTACTTC | CACSYRGENEQYF
TRBJ2-1 | TRBD2 | TRBV2 | NA | 12 | TGTGCCAGCAGCGGGGGGGCCTGGGAGCAGTTCTTC | CASSGGAWEQFF
TRBJ1-4 | NA | TRBV5-5 | NA | 12 | TGTGCCAGCAGCTCCGAACAGGGTATACTGTTTTTT | CASSSEQGILFF
TRBJ2-7 | NA | TRBV10-2 | NA | 12 | TGCGCCACCGTAGCACGGGATTACGAGCAGTACTTC | CATVARDYEQYF
TRBJ1-1 | NA | TRBV6-5 | NA | 12 | TGTGCCAGCAGTCAGGGATTCGGTGAAGCTTTCTTT | CASSQGFGEAFF
TRBJ1-3 | NA | TRBV19 | NA | 14 | TGTGCCAGTAAGTCACAGAGCTCTGGAAACACCATATATTTT | CASKSQSSGNTIYF
TRBJ1-1 | NA | TRBV27 | NA | 14 | TGTGCCAGCAGGCTTGAGTTCATGAACACTGAAGCTTTCTTT | CASRLEFMNTEAFF
TRBJ1-6 | NA | TRBV9 | NA | 16 | TGTGCCAGCAGCGCGACGTCCGCGGGGAGCAATTCACCCCTCCACTTT | CASSATSAGSNSPLHF
TRBJ2-2 | NA | TRBV15 | NA | 16 | TGTGCCACCAGCAGAGTCCCAGTAAAAGAAACCGGGGAGCTGTTTTTT | CATSRVPVKETGELFF
TRBJ1-1 | NA | TRBV6-6 | NA | 12 | TGTGCCAGCAGTTTCGGACAGCTGGAAGCTTTCTTT | CASSFGQLEAFF
TRBJ2-7 | TRBD1 | TRBV6-2/TRBV6-3 | NA | 16 | TGTGCCAGCAGTTACCCGATCCCGGGACAGGGCCTCGAGCAGTACTTC | CASSYPIPGQGLEQYF
TRBJ2-3 | TRBD2 | TRBV7-6 | once | 15 | TGTGCCAGCAGCTTGACTAGCGGGAGGGCAGATACGCAGTATTTT | CASSLTSGRADTQYF
TRBJ2-1 | NA | TRBV7-3 | NA | 14 | TGTGCCAGCAGCTTAGGGATAGGACAGAATGAGCAGTTCTTC | CASSLGIGQNEQFF
TRBJ1-4 | NA | TRBV2 | NA | 15 | TGTGCCAGCCGCCGGCAGGACCTAGGGGGTGAAAAACTGTTTTTT | CASRRQDLGGEKLFF
TRBJ2-3 | TRBD2 | TRBV5-1 | NA | 15 | TGCGCCAGCAGTATGGAGGGAGGGCCTTGGGATACGCAGTATTTT | CASSMEGGPWDTQYF
TRBJ1-5 | TRBD1 | TRBV2 | NA | 14 | TGTGCCGTCCCCGGGACAGGGGGCAATCAGCCCCAGCATTTT | CAVPGTGGNQPQHF
TRBJ2-6 | NA | TRBV29-1 | NA | 17 | TGCAGCGTTGACCTAAGGGGTCAGGGGACTGGGGCCAACGTCCTGACTTTC | CSVDLRGQGTGANVLTF
TRBJ2-7 | NA | TRBV15 | NA | 15 | TGTGCCACCAGCAGAGATCTGGGGAGCTCCTACGAGCAGTACTTC | CATSRDLGSSYEQYF
TRBJ2-5 | NA | TRBV15 | NA | 15 | TGTGCCACCAGCAGAGAGACGCATTCAGGGGAGACCCAGTACTTC | CATSRETHSGETQYF
TRBJ1-1 | TRBD1 | TRBV28 | NA | 15 | TGTGCCAGCAGTTTACCCGGGACAGGGAGAACTGAAGCTTTCTTT | CASSLPGTGRTEAFF
TRBJ1-5 | NA | TRBV4-2 | NA | 14 | TGTGCCAGCAGCCCAGGGGAAGGGAGTCAGCCCCAGCATTTT | CASSPGEGSQPQHF
TRBJ1-5 | TRBD1 | TRBV19 | few | 17 | TGTGCCAGTACAAATTTAAAAGGGGACAGGGTTTATCAGCCCCAGCATTTT | CASTNLKGDRVYQPQHF
TRBJ2-1 | NA | TRBV5-4 | NA | 14 | TGTGCCAGCAGCCTCTACTTGGACAGCAATGAGCAGTTCTTC | CASSLYLDSNEQFF
TRBJ2-7 | TRBD1 | TRBV5-1 | NA | 15 | TGCGCCAGCAGTTGGGCACAGGGGGCGCTTCTCGAGCAGTACTTC | CASSWAQGALLEQYF
TRBJ2-1 | NA | TRBV10-1 | NA | 15 | TGCGCCAGCAGCGTTCGGGACACTACATACAATGAGCAGTTCTTC | CASSVRDTTYNEQFF
TRBJ1-2 | NA | TRBV7-9 | NA | 18 | TGTGCCAGCAGCTTAGTGTTGTCGTCCTCGGCAGGGATCTATGGCTACACCTTC | CASSLVLSSSAGIYGYTF
TRBJ2-6 | NA | TRBV18 | NA | 13 | TGTGCCAGCTCCCTCTCTGGGGCCAACGTCCTGACTTTC | CASSLSGANVLTF
TRBJ1-1 | NA | TRBV5-1 | NA | 13 | TGCGCCAGCAGGATGGGAGAGTTGACTGAAGCTTTCTTT | CASRMGELTEAFF